This section outlines one TCR beta chain sequence together with its context. Its antigen remains unidentified. CD4+ cells of the naive, central memory, regulatory and stem cell-like memory types were sorted via CD45RO/CCR7/CD25/CD127/CD95/CD27. This record belongs to a study of beta chain features in type 1 diabetes. Whole-study results and caveats: For Type 1 diabetes patients, all four CD4+ subsets carried TCRB CDR3s that were moderately but significantly shorter.

Isolated RNA was reverse transcribed in full, so expressed TCRB transcripts were sequenced. Libraries were prepared by immunoSEQ multiplex PCR; TCRdb keeps only in-frame clonotypes and omits some of them. The sample holds about 240,000 clones; approximately 15% are singletons and the top ten take 0.015% to 0.02%. The sequencing sample was made of naive CD4+ T cells from blood. This receptor was identified in a man aged 30 to 39 with type 1 diabetes.

The CDR3 DNA reads TGTGCCAGCAGCCAAGAGCAGGGGGCGAACACTGAAGCTTTCTTT. It encodes CASSQEQGANTEAFF. The genes are TRBV4-2 and TRBJ1-1, with 8 bases that match TRBD1. The germline CDR1 and CDR2 sequences are LGHNA and YNFKEQ. The V segment lost 0 bases and the J segment 1 base; nucleotides outside the gene matches: 1. The CDR3 sequence is 15 residues long.